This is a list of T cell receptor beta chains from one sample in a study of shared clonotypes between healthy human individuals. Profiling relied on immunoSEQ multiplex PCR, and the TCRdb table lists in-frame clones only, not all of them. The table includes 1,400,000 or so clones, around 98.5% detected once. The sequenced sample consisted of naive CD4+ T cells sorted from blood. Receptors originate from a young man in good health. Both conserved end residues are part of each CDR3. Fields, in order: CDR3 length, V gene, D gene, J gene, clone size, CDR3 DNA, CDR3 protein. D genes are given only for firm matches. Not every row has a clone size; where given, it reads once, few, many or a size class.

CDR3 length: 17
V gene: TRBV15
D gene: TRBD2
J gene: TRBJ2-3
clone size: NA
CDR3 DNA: TGTGCCACCAGCAGAGATTGGACTAGCGGGATCAGAGATACGCAGTATTTT
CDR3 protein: CATSRDWTSGIRDTQYF

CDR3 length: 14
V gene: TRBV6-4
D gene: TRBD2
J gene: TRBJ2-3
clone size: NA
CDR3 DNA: TGTGCCAGCCGAGCGGGAGGTGACCGCGATACGCAGTATTTT
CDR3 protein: CASRAGGDRDTQYF

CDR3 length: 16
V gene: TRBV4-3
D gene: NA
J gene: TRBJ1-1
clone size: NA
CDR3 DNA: TGCGCCAGCAGCCATGGAAGACAGGCACCCAACACTGAAGCTTTCTTT
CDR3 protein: CASSHGRQAPNTEAFF

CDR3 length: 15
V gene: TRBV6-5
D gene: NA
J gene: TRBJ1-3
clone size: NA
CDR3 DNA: TGTGCCAGCAGTAAAAGGTCCAGGGGTGGAAACACCATATATTTT
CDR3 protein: CASSKRSRGGNTIYF

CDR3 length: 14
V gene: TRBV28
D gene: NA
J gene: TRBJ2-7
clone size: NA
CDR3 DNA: TGTGCCAGCAGTTCCTCTGGACAGACCTACGAGCAGTACTTC
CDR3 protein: CASSSSGQTYEQYF

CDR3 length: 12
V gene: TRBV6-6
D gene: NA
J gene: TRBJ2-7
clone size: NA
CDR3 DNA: TGTGCCAGCAGGGGGGGTTTATACGAGCAGTACTTC
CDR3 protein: CASRGGLYEQYF

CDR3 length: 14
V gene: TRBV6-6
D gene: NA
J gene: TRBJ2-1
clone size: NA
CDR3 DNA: TGTGCCAGCAGCAGTTCCGCTAGAGGCAATGAGCAGTTCTTC
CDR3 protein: CASSSSARGNEQFF

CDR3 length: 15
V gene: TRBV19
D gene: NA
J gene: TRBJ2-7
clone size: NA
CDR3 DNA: TGTGCCAGTAGTATAGGACCGAAGCTTAACTACGAGCAGTACTTC
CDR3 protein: CASSIGPKLNYEQYF

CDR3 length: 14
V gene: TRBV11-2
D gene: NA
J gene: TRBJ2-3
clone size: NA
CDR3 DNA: TGTGCCAGCAGCCTGGGGATTCGCACAGATACGCAGTATTTT
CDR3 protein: CASSLGIRTDTQYF

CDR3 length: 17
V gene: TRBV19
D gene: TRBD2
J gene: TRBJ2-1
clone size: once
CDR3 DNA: TGTGCCAGTAGTGCCATGGGCGGGACTAGCGGGAGGTATGAGCAGTTCTTC
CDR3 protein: CASSAMGGTSGRYEQFF

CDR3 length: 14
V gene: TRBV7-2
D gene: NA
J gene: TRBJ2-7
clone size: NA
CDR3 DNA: TGTGCCAGCAGCCTTCAGGGTACCCTCGGGGAGCAGTACTTC
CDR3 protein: CASSLQGTLGEQYF